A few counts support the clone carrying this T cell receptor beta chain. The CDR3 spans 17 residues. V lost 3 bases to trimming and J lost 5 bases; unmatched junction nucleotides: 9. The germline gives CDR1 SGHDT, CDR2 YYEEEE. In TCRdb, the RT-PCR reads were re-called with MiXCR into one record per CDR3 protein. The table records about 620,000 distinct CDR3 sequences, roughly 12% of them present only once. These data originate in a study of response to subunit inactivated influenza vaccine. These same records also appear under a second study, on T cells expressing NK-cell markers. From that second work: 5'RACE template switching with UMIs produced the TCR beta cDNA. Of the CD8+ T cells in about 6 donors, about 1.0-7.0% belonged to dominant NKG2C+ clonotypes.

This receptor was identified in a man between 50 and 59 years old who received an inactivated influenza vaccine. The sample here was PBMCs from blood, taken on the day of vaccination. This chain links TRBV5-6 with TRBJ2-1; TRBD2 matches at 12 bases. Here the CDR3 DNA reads TGTGCCAGCAGCTCCCGCTTTAGGACTAGCGGGAACAATGAGCAGTTCTTC. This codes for CASSSRFRTSGNNEQFF. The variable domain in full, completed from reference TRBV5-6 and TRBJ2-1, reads DAGVTQSPTHLIKTRGQQVTLRCSPKSGHDTVSWYQQALGQGPQFIFQYYEEEERQRGNFPDRFSGHQFPNYSSELNVNALLLGDSALYLCASSSRFRTSGNNEQFFGPGTRLTVL.